Included here is one T cell receptor beta chain sequence, with context. It has no known antigen specificity. Base-call qualities are not available, and no considerably larger clone is one nucleotide away. The data stem from a study of T-cell reconstitution after alpha-beta-depleted transplantation in children (TCRdb year 2016). Some background on the complete study: Using TCR repertoire profiling, the study quantitatively followed how T-cell immune reconstitution unfolded in children after TCRalphabeta/CD19-depleted allogeneic hematopoietic cell transplantation.

From cysteine to phenylalanine, the CDR3 is 15 amino acids long. Of all the DNA, just the CDR3 is kept, 45 bases in frame from base 1. CDR1 and CDR2, looked up from the germline V gene, are LGHNA and YNFKEQ. A distance of 13 bases separates the germline ends of V and J, which lose 0 bases and 4 bases respectively. The library came from PCR. Data came from an Illumina HiSeq 2500. Molecular barcoding was employed in the preparation of TCR libraries, with unique molecular identifiers being used to normalize TCRbeta repertoire quantification. The public sequencing data were trimmed at Q25 with fastp and processed into clonotypes with MiXCR by TCRdb, which kept only in-frame beta chains. Rows are unified per CDR3 protein, each entry keeping the most common DNA and genes. This sample gives just under 550,000 distinct CDR3 sequences in total; approximately 20% of them show up just once. The ten biggest clones cover roughly 3.3% of the sample.

The sequencing used PBMCs from the stem cell graft donor, collected from the stem cell graft. This sequence originates from a human donor who donated a stem cell graft to a child with acute lymphoblastic leukemia. The chain employs TRBV4-2 and TRBJ2-7; a tentative D call is TRBD2 (5 bases match). CDR3 protein: CASSQDNRPGYEQYF. The nucleotides read TGTGCCAGCAGCCAAGATAATCGACCGGGGTACGAGCAGTACTTC.